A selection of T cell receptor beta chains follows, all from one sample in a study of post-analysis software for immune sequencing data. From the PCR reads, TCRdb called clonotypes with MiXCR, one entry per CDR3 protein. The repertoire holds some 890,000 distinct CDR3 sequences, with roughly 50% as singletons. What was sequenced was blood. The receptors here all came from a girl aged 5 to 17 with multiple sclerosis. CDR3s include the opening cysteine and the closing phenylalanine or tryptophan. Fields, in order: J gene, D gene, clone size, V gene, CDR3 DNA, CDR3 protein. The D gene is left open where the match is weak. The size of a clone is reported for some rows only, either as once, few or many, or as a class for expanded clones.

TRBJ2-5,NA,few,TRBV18,TGTGCCAGCTCACCTCTTGAGGACCGCCCCGGACGAGAGACCCAGTACTTC,CASSPLEDRPGRETQYF
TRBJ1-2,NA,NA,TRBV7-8,TGTGCCAGCAGCTTAGCCCCTGGGAACCCCTATGGCTACACCTTC,CASSLAPGNPYGYTF
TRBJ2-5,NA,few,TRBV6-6,TGTGCCAGCAGATTGGACTTGACAGTACAAGAGACCCAGTACTTC,CASRLDLTVQETQYF
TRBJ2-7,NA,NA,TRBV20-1,TGCAGTGCTAGGGTCTTTCCCCTCTACGAGCAGTACTTC,CSARVFPLYEQYF
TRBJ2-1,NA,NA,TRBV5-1,TGCGCCAGCAGCTTGCTGGGTACCAATGAGCAGTTCTTC,CASSLLGTNEQFF
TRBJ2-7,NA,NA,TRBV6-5,TGTGCCAGCAGTTACCGAATAGAGGGGAGGAACGAGCAGTACTTC,CASSYRIEGRNEQYF
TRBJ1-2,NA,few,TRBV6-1,TGTGCCAGCAGTGAGAGGGTTTATGGCTACACCTTC,CASSERVYGYTF
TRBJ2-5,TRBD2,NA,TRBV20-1,TGCAGTGCTAGGAGTTATAGCGGGGGGGGGCAAGAGACCCAGTACTTC,CSARSYSGGGQETQYF
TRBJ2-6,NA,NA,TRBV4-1,TGCGCCAGCAGCCAAGGTTCGAGTCGCTCTGGGGCCAACGTCCTGACTTTC,CASSQGSSRSGANVLTF
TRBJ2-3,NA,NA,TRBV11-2,TGTGCCAGCAGCTTAGCTCTAGGTGGCACAGATACGCAGTATTTT,CASSLALGGTDTQYF
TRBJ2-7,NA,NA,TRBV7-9,TGTGCCAGCAGCCCTCGGGTGACGGAGCGACCTTACGAGCAGTACTTC,CASSPRVTERPYEQYF
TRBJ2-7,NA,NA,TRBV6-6,TGTGCCAGTAACGCCGACGCTGCCTACGAGCAGTACTTC,CASNADAAYEQYF
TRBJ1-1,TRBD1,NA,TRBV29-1,TGCAGCGTTTCCAGGGGGCGGGCGAACACTGAAGCTTTCTTT,CSVSRGRANTEAFF
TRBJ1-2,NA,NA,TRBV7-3,TGTGCCAGCAGCCCAAATCCCGGCTTCTATGGCTACACCTTC,CASSPNPGFYGYTF
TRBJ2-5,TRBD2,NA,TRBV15,TGTGCCACCAGCAGAGCTCCTAGCGGGAGGGCTGGAGAGACCCAGTACTTC,CATSRAPSGRAGETQYF
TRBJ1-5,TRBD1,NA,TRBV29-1,TGCAGCGTTTCCGGGACAGGGGCCCAGCCCCAGCATTTT,CSVSGTGAQPQHF
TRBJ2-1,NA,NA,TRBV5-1,TGCGCCAGCAGCTTGGGTAGGGGGGCCGGATACAATGAGCAGTTCTTC,CASSLGRGAGYNEQFF
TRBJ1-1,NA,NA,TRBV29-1,TGCAGCGCGGGGGCCCAGGAAACCGAAGCTTTCTTT,CSAGAQETEAFF
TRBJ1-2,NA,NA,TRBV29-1,TGCAGCGTCGACACCAATGGCTACACCTTC,CSVDTNGYTF
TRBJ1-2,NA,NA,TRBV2,TGTGCCAGGCGGGGAGGGATTGATGGCTACACCTTC,CARRGGIDGYTF
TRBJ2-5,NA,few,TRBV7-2,TGTGCCAGCAGCTTAGCCGAGGGAGCCCCCCTAGAGACCCAGTACTTC,CASSLAEGAPLETQYF
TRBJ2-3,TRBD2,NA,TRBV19,TGTGCCAGTAGTCCCGCCGGGACTAGCGGGAGAACAGATACGCAGTATTTT,CASSPAGTSGRTDTQYF
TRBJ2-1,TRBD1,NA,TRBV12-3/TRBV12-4,TGTGCCAGCAGTTTGGGGACAGGGCTCTACAATGAGCAGTTCTTC,CASSLGTGLYNEQFF
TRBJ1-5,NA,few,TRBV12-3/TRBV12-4,TGTGCCAGCAGGGGAAGCAATCAGCCCCAGCATTTT,CASRGSNQPQHF
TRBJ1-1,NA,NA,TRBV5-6,TGTGCCAGCAGCTTGGCTAAGCAGCTAGAAGCTTTCTTT,CASSLAKQLEAFF
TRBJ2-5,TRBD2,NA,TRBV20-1,TGCAGTGCTACAATGCCCCGGACTAGCTCAGAGACCCAGTACTTC,CSATMPRTSSETQYF
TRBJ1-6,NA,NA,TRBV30,TGTGCCTGGGACGGACTGAATAATTCACCCCTCCACTTT,CAWDGLNNSPLHF
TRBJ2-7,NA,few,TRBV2,TGTGCCAGCAGAGCGACGCCTCTATTCTACGAGCAGTACTTC,CASRATPLFYEQYF
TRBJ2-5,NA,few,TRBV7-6,TGTGCCAGCAGCTTTGACAGCCGAGGGGAGACCCAGTACTTC,CASSFDSRGETQYF
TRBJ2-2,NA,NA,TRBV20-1,TGCAGTGCCAATTCAGTACAGTCGAACACCGGGGAGCTGTTTTTT,CSANSVQSNTGELFF
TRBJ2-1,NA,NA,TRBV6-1,TGTGCCAGCAGTGAAAAAATTGGAACAGGTTTCAATGAGCAGTTCTTC,CASSEKIGTGFNEQFF
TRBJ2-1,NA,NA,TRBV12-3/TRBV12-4,TGTGCCAGCAGTCCCGACTTTGACTCCTACAATGAGCAGTTCTTC,CASSPDFDSYNEQFF
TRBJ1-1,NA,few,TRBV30,TGTGCCTGGAGTGTAGGGGGGCTGACTGAAGCTTTCTTT,CAWSVGGLTEAFF
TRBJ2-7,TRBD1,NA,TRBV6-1,TGTGCCAGCAGTGGCCACAGGGGGGTCTATGCGGAGAGCTCCTACGAGCAGTACTTC,CASSGHRGVYAESSYEQYF
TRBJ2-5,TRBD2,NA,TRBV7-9,TGTGCCAGCAGCTTAGACGTAGCGGGGCCGCAAGAGACCCAGTACTTC,CASSLDVAGPQETQYF
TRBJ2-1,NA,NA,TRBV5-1,TGCGCCAGCAGCTTTTGGCAGGGTACCTACAATGAGCAGTTCTTC,CASSFWQGTYNEQFF
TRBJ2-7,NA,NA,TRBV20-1,TGCAGTGCTAGAATAGGGGCTCCCCCCTACGAGCAGTACTTC,CSARIGAPPYEQYF
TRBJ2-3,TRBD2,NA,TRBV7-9,TGTGCCAGCAGCGTCGGGACTAGCGGAGCAGATACGCAGTATTTT,CASSVGTSGADTQYF
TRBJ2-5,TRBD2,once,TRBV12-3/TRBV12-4,TGTGCCAGCAGTTTAATCATAGCGGGGGGCCGGAAAGAGACCCAGTACTTC,CASSLIIAGGRKETQYF
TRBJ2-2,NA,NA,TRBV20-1,TGCAGTGCTAGACCACCCTTGGGCTGGCGGCGTAGGGACACCGGGGAGCTGTTTTTT,CSARPPLGWRRRDTGELFF
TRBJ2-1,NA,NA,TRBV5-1,TGCGCCAGCAGCTTGATGGGGACGGCCAATGAGCAGTTCTTC,CASSLMGTANEQFF
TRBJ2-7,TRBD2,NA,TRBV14,TGTGCCAGCAGCCCAAGCGGGGGGGCCGTCTACGAGCAGTACTTC,CASSPSGGAVYEQYF
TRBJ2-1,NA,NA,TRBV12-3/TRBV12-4,TGTGCCAGCAGTCGCGGACTAATACAGTTCTTC,CASSRGLIQFF
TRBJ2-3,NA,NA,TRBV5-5,TGTGCCAGCGTCCACGGGGATAGGGCAGATACGCAGTATTTT,CASVHGDRADTQYF
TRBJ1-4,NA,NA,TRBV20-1,TGCAGTGCTAGGACACCGCCTAATGAAAAACTGTTTTTT,CSARTPPNEKLFF
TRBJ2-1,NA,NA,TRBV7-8,TGTGCCAGCAGCGCCAATACTAGGGAGCAGTTCTTC,CASSANTREQFF
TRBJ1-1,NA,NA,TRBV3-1,TGTGCCGGCAGCCAGGGCCCTCATGCTGAAGCTTTCTTT,CAGSQGPHAEAFF
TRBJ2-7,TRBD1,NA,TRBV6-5,TGTGCCAGCACCTTGGGGACAGCATACGAGCAGTACTTC,CASTLGTAYEQYF
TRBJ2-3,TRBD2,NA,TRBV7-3,TGTGCCAGCAGCTCGACTAGCAAAGATACGCAGTATTTT,CASSSTSKDTQYF
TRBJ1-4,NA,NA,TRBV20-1,TGCAGTGCTAGCGGTTTTAATGAAAAACTGTTTTTT,CSASGFNEKLFF
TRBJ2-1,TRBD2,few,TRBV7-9,TGTGCCAGCAGCCCTGGGACTAGCGGGAGAGGGCCCTACAATGAGCAGTTCTTC,CASSPGTSGRGPYNEQFF
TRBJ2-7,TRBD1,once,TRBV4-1,TGCGCCAGCAGCCTCGAGGGGACAGGCCTATACGAGCAGTACTTC,CASSLEGTGLYEQYF
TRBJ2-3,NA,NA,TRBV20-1,TGCAGTGCTAGACTGGGGGGCGCGGATACGCAGTATTTT,CSARLGGADTQYF